This T cell receptor beta chain emerged from a study of early T cells in non-severe SARS-CoV-2 infection. Study summary: Bulk RNA isolated from unsorted whole blood underwent sequencing; chains were not paired.

cDNA molecules, individually, were tagged with unique molecular identifiers. TCRdb called the 5' RACE reads again in MiXCR, with one record for every CDR3 protein. The top ten clones hold about 3.5% of a sample with approximately 80,000 distinct CDR3 sequences, approximately 12% of them seen once. This CDR3 is 11 amino acids long. V was shortened by 8 bases and J by 2 bases, with 7 bases between the two germline ends. Germline CDR1 reads SNHLY; CDR2 reads FYNNEI. Specimen: whole blood. The rearrangement joins TRBV2 to TRBJ2-7, with a possible D match to TRBD2 (6 bases). The receptor was isolated from an adult who was a healthcare worker with PCR-confirmed SARS-CoV-2 infection or an uninfected control (not recorded which). The CDR3 region has the DNA TGTGCCAGCGGAGGGGCCTACGAGCAGTACTTC. Translated, it gives CASGGAYEQYF.